This T cell receptor (beta chain) was obtained from a study of cytomegalovirus exposure and HLA in healthy donors. Turning to the study itself: Among the roughly 370 genotyped donors, approximately 82% were placed in the Caucasian-associated ancestry cluster.

Findings and caveats of the study: Accurate prediction of most subjects' HLA-A and HLA-B alleles from TCR beta sequences was reported. One variant, a missense change in DCLRE1C, was linked in a later analysis to TCR beta V- and J-gene trimming.

The ends lost 2 bases at V and 8 bases at J; junction bases unmatched: 7. The length of the CDR3 is 14 residues. CDR1 is MDHEN, CDR2 SYDVKM, per germline. Primers for the PCR totalled 60 Vbeta and 13 Jbeta. The data were produced by immunoSEQ multiplex PCR, yet TCRdb's version contains in-frame clones alone and is incomplete. The sample consists of more than 150,000 clones, less than 90% of them appearing once. Concerning this clone itself: Its antigen is still unknown.

The sample comprised PBMCs. The sequence derives from a girl aged 5-17 years in good health and CMV-seropositive. The chain combines TRBV28 with TRBJ1-2; TRBD1 agrees at 8 bases. The CDR3 is CASSLGQGLVGYTF. The DNA for the CDR3 is TGTGCCAGCAGTTTAGGACAGGGTCTGGTCGGCTACACCTTC.